The clone carrying this TCR beta chain has a count of ten or more. What it binds is not known. This entry comes from a study of identical twins. Points from the study as a whole: For zero-insertion analyses, partial confounding could come from invariant MAIT and iNKT cells. Twin sharing of out-of-frame TCR alpha was underestimated by models in monozygotic pairs. Whereas memory repertoires showed no such difference, abundant cord blood beta clonotypes carried fewer insertions.

In TCRdb, the 5' RACE reads were re-called with MiXCR into one record per CDR3 protein. The table has 700,000 to 950,000 distinct CDR3 sequences, 12% seen once; the top ten hold 1.5% to 2%. Separately, the same data were catalogued under a study of yellow fever vaccine responses in identical twins. Turning to that study: In identical twins, vaccine T cell responses appeared partly shared and partly individual.

The sequence was obtained from a woman in her late teens or twenties in good health. Sequenced input: PBMCs.

CDR3 residues: CATSSDAGSFYGYTF. Written as DNA, the CDR3 is TGTGCCACCAGCAGTGACGCCGGCAGCTTCTATGGCTACACCTTC. J is TRBJ1-2 and V is TRBV15; no clear D gene. V shed 3 bases and J shed 4 bases, with 15 bases lying between them. Germline loops: CDR1 LNHNV, CDR2 YYDKDF (reference sequence). The length of the CDR3 is 15 residues.